This T cell receptor (beta chain) comes out of a study of cytomegalovirus exposure and HLA in healthy donors. The CDR3 spans 15 residues. Germline-derived CDR1 and CDR2 are MNHNS and SASEGT. Deletions cut 1 base from V and 10 bases from J, with 17 bases between. Notes on the study in general: Later on, a genetic analysis was performed. It linked a missense variant in DCLRE1C with V- and J-gene trimming of TCR beta.

Worth noting for this clone: The antigen is undetermined.

The PCR made use of 60 Vbeta and 13 Jbeta primers. The repertoire was sequenced with immunoSEQ multiplex PCR; TCRdb's copy has only in-frame clones and lacks some. The sample lists roughly 88,000 clones, over 60% occurring once. The rearrangement links TRBV6-1 to TRBJ2-1; possible D gene TRBD1, 6 bases. This receptor was taken from a man between 25 and 39 years old in good health and CMV-seropositive. The sequenced material came from PBMCs. The CDR3 DNA sequence: TGTGCCAGCAGTGAAGACAGGGCGGTCGTAGAAGAGCAGTTCTTC. Translation: CASSEDRAVVEEQFF.